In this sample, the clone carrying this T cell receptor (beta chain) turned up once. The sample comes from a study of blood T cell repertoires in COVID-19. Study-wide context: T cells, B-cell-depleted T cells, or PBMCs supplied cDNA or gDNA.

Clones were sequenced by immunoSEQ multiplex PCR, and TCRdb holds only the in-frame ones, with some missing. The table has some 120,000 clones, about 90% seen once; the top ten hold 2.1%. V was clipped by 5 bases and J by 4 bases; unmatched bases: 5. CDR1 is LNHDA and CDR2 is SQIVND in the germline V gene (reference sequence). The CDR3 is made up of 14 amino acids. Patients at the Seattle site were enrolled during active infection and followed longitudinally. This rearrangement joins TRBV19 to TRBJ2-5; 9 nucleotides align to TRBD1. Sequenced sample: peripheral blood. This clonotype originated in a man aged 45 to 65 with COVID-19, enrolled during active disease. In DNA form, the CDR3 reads TGTGCCAGTAGTGTGGGACAGGGCCCAGAGACCCAGTACTTC. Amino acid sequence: CASSVGQGPETQYF.